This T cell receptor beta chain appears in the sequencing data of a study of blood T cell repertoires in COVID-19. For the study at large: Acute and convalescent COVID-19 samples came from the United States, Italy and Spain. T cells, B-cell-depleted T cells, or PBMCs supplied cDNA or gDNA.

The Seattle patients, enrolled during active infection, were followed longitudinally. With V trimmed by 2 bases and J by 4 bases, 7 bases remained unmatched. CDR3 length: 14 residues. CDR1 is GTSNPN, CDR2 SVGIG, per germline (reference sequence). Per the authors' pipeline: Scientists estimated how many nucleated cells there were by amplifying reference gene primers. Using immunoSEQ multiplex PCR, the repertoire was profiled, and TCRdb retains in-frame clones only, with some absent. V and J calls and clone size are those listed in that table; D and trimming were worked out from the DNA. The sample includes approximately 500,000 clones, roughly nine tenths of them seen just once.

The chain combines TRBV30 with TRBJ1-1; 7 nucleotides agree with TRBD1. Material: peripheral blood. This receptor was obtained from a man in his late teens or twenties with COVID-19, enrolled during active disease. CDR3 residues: CAWSPRQGGTEAFF. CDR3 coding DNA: TGTGCCTGGAGTCCGCGACAGGGCGGCACTGAAGCTTTCTTT.